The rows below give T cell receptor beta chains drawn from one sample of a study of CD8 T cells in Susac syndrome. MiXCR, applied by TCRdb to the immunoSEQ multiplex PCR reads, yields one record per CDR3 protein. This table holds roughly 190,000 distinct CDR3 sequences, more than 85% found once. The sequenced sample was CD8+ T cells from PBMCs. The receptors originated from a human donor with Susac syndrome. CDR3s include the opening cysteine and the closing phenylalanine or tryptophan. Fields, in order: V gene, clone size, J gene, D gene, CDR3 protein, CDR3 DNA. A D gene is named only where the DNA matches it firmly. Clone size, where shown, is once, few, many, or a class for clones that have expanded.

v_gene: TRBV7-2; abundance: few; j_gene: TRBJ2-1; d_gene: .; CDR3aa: CASSFAGEQFF; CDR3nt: TGTGCCAGCAGCTTTGCCGGTGAGCAGTTCTTC
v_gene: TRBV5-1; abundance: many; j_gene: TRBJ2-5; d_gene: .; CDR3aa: CASSLEETQYF; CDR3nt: TGTGCCAGCAGCTTAGAAGAGACCCAGTACTTC
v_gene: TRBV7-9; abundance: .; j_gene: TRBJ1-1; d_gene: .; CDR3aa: CASSLPSEAFF; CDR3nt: TGTGCCAGCAGCTTACCCAGTGAAGCTTTCTTT
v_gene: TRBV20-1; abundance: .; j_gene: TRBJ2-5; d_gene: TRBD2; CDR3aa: CSARPAGDQETQYF; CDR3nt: TGCAGTGCCCGACCAGCGGGAGACCAAGAGACCCAGTACTTC
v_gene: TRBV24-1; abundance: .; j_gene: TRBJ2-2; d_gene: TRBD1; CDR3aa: CATSFGQGGTGELFF; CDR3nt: TGTGCCACCAGTTTTGGACAGGGGGGCACCGGGGAGCTGTTTTTT
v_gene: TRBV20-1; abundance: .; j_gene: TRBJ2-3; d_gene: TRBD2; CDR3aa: CSAREGSGKVDTQYF; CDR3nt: TGCAGTGCTAGAGAAGGTAGCGGGAAGGTAGATACGCAGTATTTT
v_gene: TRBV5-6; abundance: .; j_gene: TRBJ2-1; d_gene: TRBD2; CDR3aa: CASSLELAGGNEQFF; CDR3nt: TGTGCCAGCAGCTTGGAACTAGCGGGCGGCAATGAGCAGTTCTTC
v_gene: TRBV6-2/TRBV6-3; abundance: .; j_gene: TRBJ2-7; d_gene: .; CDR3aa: CASSYSRGYEQYF; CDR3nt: TGTGCCAGCAGTTACTCTCGGGGCTACGAGCAGTACTTC
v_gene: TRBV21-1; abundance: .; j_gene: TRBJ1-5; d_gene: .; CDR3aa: CASSTAGNQPQHF; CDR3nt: TGTGCCAGCAGCACGGCGGGCAATCAGCCCCAGCATTTT
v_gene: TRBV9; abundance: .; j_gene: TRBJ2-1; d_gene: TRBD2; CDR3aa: CASNPGTSGSKEQFF; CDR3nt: TGTGCCAGCAACCCCGGGACTAGCGGGAGCAAGGAGCAGTTCTTC
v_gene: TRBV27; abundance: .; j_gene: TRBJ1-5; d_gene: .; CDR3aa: CASSSLDVGNQPQHF; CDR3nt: TGTGCCAGCAGTTCCCTCGATGTGGGAAATCAGCCCCAGCATTTT
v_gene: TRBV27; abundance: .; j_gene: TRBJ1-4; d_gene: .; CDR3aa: CASSSRKGATNEKLFF; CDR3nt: TGTGCCAGCAGTTCACGTAAGGGGGCAACTAATGAAAAACTGTTTTTT
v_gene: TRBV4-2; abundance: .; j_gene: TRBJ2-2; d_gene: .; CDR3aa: CASSQATGGELFF; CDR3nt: TGTGCCAGCAGCCAGGCGACAGGCGGGGAGCTGTTTTTT
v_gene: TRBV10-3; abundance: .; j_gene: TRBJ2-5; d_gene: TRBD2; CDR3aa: CAISESRGAALRTQYF; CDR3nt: TGTGCCATCAGTGAGTCGCGGGGGGCGGCCCTAAGGACCCAGTACTTC
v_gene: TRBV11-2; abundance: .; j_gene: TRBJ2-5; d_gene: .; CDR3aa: CASRGGPGETQYF; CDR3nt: TGTGCCAGCCGGGGAGGCCCGGGGGAGACCCAGTACTTC
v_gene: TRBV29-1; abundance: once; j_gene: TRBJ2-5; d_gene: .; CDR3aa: CSVVWQGMGETQYF; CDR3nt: TGCAGCGTTGTATGGCAGGGGATGGGTGAGACCCAGTACTTC
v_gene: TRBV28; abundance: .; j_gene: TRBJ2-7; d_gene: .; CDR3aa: CASSFASFYEQYF; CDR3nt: TGTGCCAGCAGTTTCGCTAGTTTTTACGAGCAGTACTTC
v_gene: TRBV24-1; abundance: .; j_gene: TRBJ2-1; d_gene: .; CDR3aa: CATSDSKGLPYYEQFF; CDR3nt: TGTGCCACCAGTGATTCCAAAGGACTCCCTTATTATGAGCAGTTCTTC
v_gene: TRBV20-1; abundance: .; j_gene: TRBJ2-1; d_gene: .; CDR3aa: CSAAGIYNEQFF; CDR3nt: TGCAGTGCGGCAGGCATCTACAATGAGCAGTTCTTC
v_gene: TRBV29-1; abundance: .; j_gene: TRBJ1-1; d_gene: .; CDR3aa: CSVGKYTEAFF; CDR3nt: TGCAGCGTGGGAAAGTACACTGAAGCTTTCTTT
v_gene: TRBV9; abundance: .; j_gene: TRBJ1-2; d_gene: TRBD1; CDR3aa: CASSVSGTASLYGYTF; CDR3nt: TGTGCCAGCAGCGTATCCGGGACAGCGTCCCTGTATGGCTACACCTTC
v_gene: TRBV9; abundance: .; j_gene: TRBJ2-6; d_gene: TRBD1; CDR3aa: CASSNGQGVTVSGANVLTF; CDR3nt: TGTGCCAGCAGCAACGGACAGGGGGTGACCGTCTCTGGGGCCAACGTCCTGACTTTC
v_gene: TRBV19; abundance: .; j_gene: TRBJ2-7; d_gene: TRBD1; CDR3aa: CASSPRTGDEQYF; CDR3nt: TGTGCCAGTAGTCCCAGGACAGGGGACGAGCAGTACTTC
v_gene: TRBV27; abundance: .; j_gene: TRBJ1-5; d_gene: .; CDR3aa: CASSLTGINQPQHF; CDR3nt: TGTGCCAGCAGTTTAACCGGGATCAATCAGCCCCAGCATTTT
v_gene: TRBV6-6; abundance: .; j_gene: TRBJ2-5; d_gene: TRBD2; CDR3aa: CASSYKSGGQETQYF; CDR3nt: TGTGCCAGCAGTTACAAGAGCGGGGGCCAAGAGACCCAGTACTTC
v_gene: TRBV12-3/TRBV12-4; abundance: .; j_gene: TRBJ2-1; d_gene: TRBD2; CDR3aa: CASRTYGTSGGYNEQFF; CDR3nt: TGTGCCAGCAGAACCTATGGGACTAGCGGGGGTTACAATGAGCAGTTCTTC
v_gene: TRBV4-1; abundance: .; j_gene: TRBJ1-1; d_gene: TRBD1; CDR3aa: CASSQGQGSGTEAFF; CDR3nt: TGCGCCAGCAGCCAAGGACAGGGGTCGGGCACTGAAGCTTTCTTT
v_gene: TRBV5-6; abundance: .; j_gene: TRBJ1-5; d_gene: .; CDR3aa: CASSFDRHQPQHF; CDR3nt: TGTGCCAGCAGCTTTGACCGTCATCAGCCCCAGCATTTT
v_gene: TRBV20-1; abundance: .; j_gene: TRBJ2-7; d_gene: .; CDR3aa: CSARLDRNYEQYF; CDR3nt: TGCAGTGCTAGATTGGACAGAAACTACGAGCAGTACTTC
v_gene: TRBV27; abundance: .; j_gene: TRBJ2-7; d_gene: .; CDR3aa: CASLGTENYEQYF; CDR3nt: TGTGCCAGCTTGGGGACGGAAAATTACGAGCAGTACTTC
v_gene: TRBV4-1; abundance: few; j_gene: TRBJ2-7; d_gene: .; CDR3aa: CASSQDRLYEQYF; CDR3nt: TGCGCCAGCAGCCAAGATCGCCTCTACGAGCAGTACTTC
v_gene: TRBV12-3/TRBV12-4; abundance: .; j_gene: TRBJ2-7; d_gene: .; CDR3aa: CASTLGLSYEQYF; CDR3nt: TGTGCCAGCACTCTGGGACTTAGCTACGAGCAGTACTTC
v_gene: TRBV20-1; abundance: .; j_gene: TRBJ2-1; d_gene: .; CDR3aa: CSARDSLYNEQFF; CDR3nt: TGCAGTGCTAGAGACAGTCTCTACAATGAGCAGTTCTTC
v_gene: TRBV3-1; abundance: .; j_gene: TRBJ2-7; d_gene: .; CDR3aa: CASSQVGGALDEQYF; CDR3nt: TGTGCCAGCAGCCAAGTTGGGGGTGCCTTGGACGAGCAGTACTTC
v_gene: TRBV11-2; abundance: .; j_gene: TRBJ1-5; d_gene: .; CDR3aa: CASSLEGPRSNQPQHF; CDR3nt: TGTGCCAGCAGCTTAGAAGGGCCCCGTAGCAATCAGCCCCAGCATTTT
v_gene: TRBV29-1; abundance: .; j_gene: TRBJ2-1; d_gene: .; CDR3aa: CSVARGSYNEQFF; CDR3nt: TGCAGCGTTGCACGGGGATCCTACAATGAGCAGTTCTTC
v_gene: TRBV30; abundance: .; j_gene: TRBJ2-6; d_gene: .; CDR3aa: CAWSARSGGVFLTF; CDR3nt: TGTGCCTGGAGTGCCCGAAGTGGAGGGGTTTTCCTGACTTTC
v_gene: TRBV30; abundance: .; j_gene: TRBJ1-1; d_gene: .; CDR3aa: CAWNLGGTEAFF; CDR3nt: TGTGCCTGGAATTTAGGGGGCACTGAAGCTTTCTTT
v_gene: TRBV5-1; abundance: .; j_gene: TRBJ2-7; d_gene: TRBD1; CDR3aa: CASSYTGAGEQYF; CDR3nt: TGCGCCAGCAGCTACACAGGGGCGGGCGAGCAGTACTTC
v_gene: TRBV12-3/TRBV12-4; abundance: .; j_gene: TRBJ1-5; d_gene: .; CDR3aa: CASSLRDDKPQHF; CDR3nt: TGTGCCAGCAGTCTCCGGGACGATAAGCCCCAGCATTTT